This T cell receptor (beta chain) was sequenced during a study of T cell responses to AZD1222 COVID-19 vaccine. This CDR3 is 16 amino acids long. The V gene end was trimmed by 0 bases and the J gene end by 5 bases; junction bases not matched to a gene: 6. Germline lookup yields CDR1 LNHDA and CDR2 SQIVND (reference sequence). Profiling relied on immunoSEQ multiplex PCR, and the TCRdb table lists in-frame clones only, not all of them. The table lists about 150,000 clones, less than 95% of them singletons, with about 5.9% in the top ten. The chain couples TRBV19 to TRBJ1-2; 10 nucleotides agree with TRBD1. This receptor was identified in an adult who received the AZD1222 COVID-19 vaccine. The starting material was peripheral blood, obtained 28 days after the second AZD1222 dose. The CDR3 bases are TGTGCCAGTAGTATAGACTACGGGACAGGGGCTTATGGCTACACCTTC. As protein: CASSIDYGTGAYGYTF.